This is a list of T cell receptor beta chains from one sample in a study of blood T cells in healthy people across ages. TCRdb itself ran the 5' RACE reads through MiXCR, one entry per CDR3 protein. Counted here are under 1,000,000 distinct CDR3 sequences, roughly 35% occurring once; the ten biggest clones make up under 15%. The specimen sequenced was blood. These receptors were obtained from a man between 18 and 35 years old in good health. Each CDR3 is given with its conserved first and last residue. The order of the fields is D gene, J gene, clone size, V gene, CDR3 protein, CDR3 DNA. The D gene is left open where the match is weak. For some rows the clone size is stated as once, few or many, or as a class when expanded; others skip it.

>.|TRBJ2-7|many|TRBV7-2
CASSLGQLYEQYF
TGTGCCAGCAGCTTAGGGCAGTTATACGAGCAGTACTTC
>TRBD2|TRBJ2-1|.|TRBV6-2/TRBV6-3
CASKVSGVYNEQFF
TGTGCCAGCAAAGTGAGCGGGGTCTACAATGAGCAGTTCTTC
>.|TRBJ2-1|many|TRBV6-5
CASRAGWKSNEQFF
TGTGCCAGCAGGGCAGGGTGGAAGAGCAATGAGCAGTTCTTC
>TRBD1|TRBJ2-7|few|TRBV3-1
CASSPRTGSPSDEQYF
TGTGCCAGCAGCCCGAGGACAGGGAGCCCCTCTGACGAGCAGTACTTC
>TRBD1|TRBJ2-7|.|TRBV20-1
CSATSPPGQYYEQYF
TGCAGTGCTACATCACCGCCGGGACAGTACTACGAGCAGTACTTC
>.|TRBJ1-2|few|TRBV11-2
CASSSRAATLYGYTF
TGTGCCAGCAGCTCCCGGGCAGCGACCCTTTATGGCTACACCTTC
>.|TRBJ2-3|.|TRBV5-1
CASSLRGLEIGGTDMQYF
TGCGCCAGCAGCTTGAGGGGACTAGAAATTGGAGGGACAGATATGCAGTATTTT
>TRBD1|TRBJ1-2|few|TRBV5-1
CASSQDRTANYGYTF
TGCGCCAGCAGCCAGGACAGGACCGCTAACTATGGCTACACCTTC
>.|TRBJ2-2|.|TRBV14
CASSQDQMSQATGELFF
TGTGCCAGCAGCCAAGATCAGATGTCCCAGGCCACCGGGGAGCTGTTTTTT
>.|TRBJ1-6|few|TRBV20-1
CSASKGETSPLHF
TGCAGTGCTTCCAAGGGTGAGACCTCACCCCTCCACTTT
>.|TRBJ2-3|.|TRBV29-1
CSVVGGRNTQYF
TGCAGCGTTGTGGGGGGGCGTAATACGCAGTATTTT
>.|TRBJ1-3|.|TRBV4-1
CASSQGPGPSSGNTIYF
TGCGCCAGCAGCCAAGGGCCAGGCCCGAGCTCTGGAAACACCATATATTTT
>TRBD1|TRBJ1-4|many|TRBV4-3
CASSHQQGSRELFF
TGCGCCAGCAGCCATCAACAGGGGTCCCGGGAACTGTTTTTT
>TRBD1|TRBJ2-5|.|TRBV7-2
CASSERRGPLKETQYF
TGTGCCAGCAGCGAAAGAAGGGGGCCACTAAAAGAGACCCAGTACTTC
>.|TRBJ1-2|few|TRBV7-9
CASKGQGYGYTF
TGTGCCAGCAAGGGCCAGGGCTATGGCTACACCTTC
>.|TRBJ2-7|.|TRBV12-3/TRBV12-4
CASSLGRDGYEQYF
TGTGCCAGCAGTTTAGGCAGGGACGGGTACGAGCAGTACTTC
>.|TRBJ2-3|few|TRBV18
CASSPGSNTDTQYF
TGTGCCAGCTCACCCGGCAGTAACACAGATACGCAGTATTTT
>TRBD2|TRBJ2-1|few|TRBV5-1
CASSYSGGARNEQFF
TGCGCCAGCAGCTACAGCGGGGGGGCCCGAAATGAGCAGTTCTTC
>TRBD2|TRBJ2-5|few|TRBV11-1
CASSFLRGEIFTETQYF
TGTGCCAGCAGCTTTTTACGGGGGGAGATTTTTACGGAGACCCAGTACTTC
>TRBD2|TRBJ2-2|once|TRBV9
CASSATSGGSRFPGELFF
TGTGCCAGCAGCGCGACTAGCGGGGGGTCACGATTCCCCGGGGAGCTGTTTTTT
>.|TRBJ2-5|.|TRBV28
CASSSEDAREETQYF
TGTGCCAGCAGCTCAGAAGACGCCAGGGAGGAGACCCAGTACTTC
>.|TRBJ2-3|.|TRBV2
CASLRVVADTQYF
TGTGCCAGCCTTCGGGTAGTTGCAGATACGCAGTATTTT